This TCR beta chain appears in the sequencing data of a study of shared clonotypes between healthy human individuals. Clones were sequenced by immunoSEQ multiplex PCR, and TCRdb holds only the in-frame ones, with some missing. The sample records over a million clones, 95% to 97% being singletons. The CDR3 extends over 15 amino acids. Germline V gene sequence: CDR1 SGHDN, CDR2 FVKESK. V was cut by 4 bases and J by 2 bases, with 15 bases left in between. The source is a man in his thirties or forties in good health. Sequenced material: naive CD4+ T cells sorted from blood. Indicated subset: CD45RA+ positively selected. V gene TRBV14 combines with J gene TRBJ2-7, with a weak D call TRBD1 (5 bases). The CDR3 DNA reads TGTGCCAGCAGCCTAGACCAATACAGGACCTACGAGCAGTACTTC. As protein: CASSLDQYRTYEQYF.